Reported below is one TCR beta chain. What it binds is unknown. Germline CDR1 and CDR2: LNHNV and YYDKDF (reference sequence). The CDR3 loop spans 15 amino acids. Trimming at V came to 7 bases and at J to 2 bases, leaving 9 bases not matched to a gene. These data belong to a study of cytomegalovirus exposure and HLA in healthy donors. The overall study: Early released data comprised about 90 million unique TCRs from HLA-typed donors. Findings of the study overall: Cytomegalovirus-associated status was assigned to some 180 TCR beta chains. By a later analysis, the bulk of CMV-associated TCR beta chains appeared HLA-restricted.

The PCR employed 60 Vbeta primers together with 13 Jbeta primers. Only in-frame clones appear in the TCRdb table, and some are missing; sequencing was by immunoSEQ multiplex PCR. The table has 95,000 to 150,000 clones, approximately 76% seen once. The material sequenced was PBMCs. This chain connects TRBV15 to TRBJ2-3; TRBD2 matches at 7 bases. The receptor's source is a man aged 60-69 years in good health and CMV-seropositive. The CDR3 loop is CATMRAGRPTDTQYF. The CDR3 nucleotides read TGTGCCACCATGCGAGCCGGGAGGCCCACAGATACGCAGTATTTT.